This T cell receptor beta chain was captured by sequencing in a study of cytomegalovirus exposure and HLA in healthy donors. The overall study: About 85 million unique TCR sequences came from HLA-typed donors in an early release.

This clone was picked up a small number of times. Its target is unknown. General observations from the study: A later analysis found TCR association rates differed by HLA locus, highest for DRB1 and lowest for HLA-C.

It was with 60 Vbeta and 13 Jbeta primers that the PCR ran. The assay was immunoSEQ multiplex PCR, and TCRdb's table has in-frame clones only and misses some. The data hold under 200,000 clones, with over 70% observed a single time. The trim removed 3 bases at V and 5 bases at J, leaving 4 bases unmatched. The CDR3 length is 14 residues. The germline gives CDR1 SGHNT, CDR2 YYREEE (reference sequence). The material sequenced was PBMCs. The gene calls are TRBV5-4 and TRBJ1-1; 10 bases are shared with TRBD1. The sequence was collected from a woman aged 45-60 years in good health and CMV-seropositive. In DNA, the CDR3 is TGTGCCAGCAGCTCGGACAGGGGGAGAACTGAAGCTTTCTTT. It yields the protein CASSSDRGRTEAFF.